This TCR beta chain is drawn from a study of blood T cell repertoires in COVID-19. Whole-study context: Some COVID-19 samples were acute and others convalescent; all came from the United States, Italy and Spain.

This CDR3 comprises 14 residues. Germline CDR1 and CDR2: SGHRS and YFSETQ. J lost 7 bases, V lost 0 bases, and 4 bases had no gene match. Per the original data handling: Amplification of reference gene primers was used by the study to estimate nucleated cell counts. Profiled with immunoSEQ multiplex PCR; TCRdb holds only in-frame clones, not every one. The V and J calls and the clone size are those of that table, but D and trimming were determined from the DNA. The sample records approximately 190,000 clones, approximately 81% being singletons. This receptor was identified in a human donor in a cohort sampled during active COVID-19. Sequencing input: peripheral blood. The rearrangement links TRBV5-1 to TRBJ1-2; 9 bases are a match to TRBD1. The CDR3 DNA reads as TGCGCCAGCAGCTTGGGGGACAGGGAGGCTGGCTACACCTTC. Amino acids: CASSLGDREAGYTF. The full variable domain, its missing parts supplied by reference TRBV5-1 and TRBJ1-2, is KAGVTQTPRYLIKTRGQQVTLSCSPISGHRSVSWYQQTPGQGLQFLFEYFSETQRNKGNFPGRFSGRQFSNSRSEMNVSTLELGDSALYLCASSLGDREAGYTFGSGTRLTVV.